The subject of this entry is one TCR beta chain. The record originates from a study of sequential checkpoint blockade in melanoma. Study-wide context: Maintenance nivolumab came after either treatment sequence.

Profiling relied on immunoSEQ multiplex PCR, and the TCRdb table lists in-frame clones only, not all of them. Among some 30,000 clones, approximately 91% were seen once, and the ten largest hold around 15%. Treatment described: randomized to nivolumab then ipilimumab (arm A) or the reverse (arm B). Sorted cells were live CD3+CD8+, lacking CD19 and CD56, from PBMCs. This sequence originates from a human donor with melanoma. This material consisted of CD8+ T cells sorted from blood (inferred from file names), taken from a patient given nivolumab and ipilimumab in sequence.

CDR3 DNA sequence: TGTGCCAGCTCTCAGGGGAGGGGACAGGTGGGCTACGAGCAGTACTTC. This gives the protein CASSQGRGQVGYEQYF. The V gene is TRBV11-2, the J gene TRBJ2-7; maybe TRBD1 (8 bases). The V gene's germline CDR1 is SGHAT and CDR2 FQNNGV. The CDR3 is 16 residues long. Trimming stripped 8 bases from V and 3 bases from J, with 23 bases between.